A selection of T cell receptor beta chains follows, all from one sample in a study of cytomegalovirus exposure and HLA in healthy donors. Libraries were prepared by immunoSEQ multiplex PCR; TCRdb keeps only in-frame clonotypes and omits some of them. The table records 60,000 to 80,000 clones, approximately 79% of them present only once. Input material: PBMCs. These receptors were obtained from a woman aged 30 to 39 in good health and CMV-seronegative. The CDR3 runs from the conserved cysteine through the conserved F or W. The D gene is left open where the match is weak. The size entry is marked missing in some rows and otherwise reads once, few, many or a size class.

TRBJ1-1,.,TRBV6-5,.,TGTGCCAGCAGTGCCAGGGGAGAGGGCACTGAAGCTTTCTTT,CASSARGEGTEAFF
TRBJ1-2,.,TRBV28,.,TGTGCCAGCAGTTCACAGCTAAACTATGGCTACACCTTC,CASSSQLNYGYTF
TRBJ2-5,.,TRBV2,.,TGTGCCAGCACGGGGTGGGGGCAGCAAGAGACCCAGTACTTC,CASTGWGQQETQYF
TRBJ2-1,.,TRBV9,TRBD2,TGTGCCAGCAGCGTCGACATTTGGGGAGGGACTAATGAGCAGTTCTTC,CASSVDIWGGTNEQFF
TRBJ2-1,.,TRBV4-3,TRBD2,TGCGCCAGCAGCCAAGAGGGACTAGACTCAAGCTCCTACAATGAGCAGTTCTTC,CASSQEGLDSSSYNEQFF
TRBJ2-3,.,TRBV19,TRBD2,TGTGCCAGTAGCTCACTAGCGGCAGCCACAGATACGCAGTATTTT,CASSSLAAATDTQYF
TRBJ2-4,.,TRBV5-4,TRBD2,TGTGCCAGCAGCTCCCTGACTAGCGGGGGAATGGCCAAAAACATTCAGTACTTC,CASSSLTSGGMAKNIQYF
TRBJ1-1,.,TRBV5-5,.,TGTGCCAGCAGCCCGCGGGGACCTTCCTTCGAGACTGAAGCTTTCTTT,CASSPRGPSFETEAFF
TRBJ1-1,.,TRBV29-1,.,TGCAGCGTTGAGGGGGGAACTGAAGCTTTCTTT,CSVEGGTEAFF
TRBJ1-2,.,TRBV9,TRBD1,TGTGCCAGCAGCGTAGATCCCCGACAGGGGAACTATGGCTACACCTTC,CASSVDPRQGNYGYTF
TRBJ2-3,.,TRBV6-4,TRBD2,TGTGCCAGCAGCGGACTAGGGGCGACAGATACGCAGTATTTT,CASSGLGATDTQYF
TRBJ2-2,once,TRBV25-1,.,TGTGCCAGCATGCAGTCTTCCCCCCCCGGGGAGCTGTTTTTT,CASMQSSPPGELFF
TRBJ2-2,few,TRBV6-1,TRBD1,TGTGCCAGCAGTGAGGCAGGGGGAGCCGGGGAGCTGTTTTTT,CASSEAGGAGELFF
TRBJ2-1,.,TRBV6-1,TRBD2,TGTGCCAGCAGGGGACTAGCGGGAGACGAGCAGTTCTTC,CASRGLAGDEQFF
TRBJ2-1,.,TRBV6-6,.,TGTGCCAGCACCTCTACCTATAATGAGCAGTTCTTC,CASTSTYNEQFF
TRBJ1-6,.,TRBV4-3,TRBD1,TGCGCCAGCAGCCAAGGACAGGGCCGTAATTCACCCCTCCACTTT,CASSQGQGRNSPLHF
TRBJ2-5,.,TRBV5-6,.,TGTGCCAGCAGTCTGGACAGCGAGACCCAGTACTTC,CASSLDSETQYF
TRBJ1-5,.,TRBV10-3,.,TGTGCCATCAGTGACGGAGACGGGGATAGCAATCAGCCCCAGCATTTT,CAISDGDGDSNQPQHF
TRBJ2-2,few,TRBV4-3,.,TGCGCCAGCAGCCCGGACTATAACACCGGGGAGCTGTTTTTT,CASSPDYNTGELFF
TRBJ2-1,.,TRBV10-2,TRBD1,TGCGCCAGCACCTGGGACAGGGGCGATGAGCAGTTCTTC,CASTWDRGDEQFF
TRBJ2-5,.,TRBV14,TRBD1,TGTGCCAGCAGCCAATCTCCGGGACAGGGTTTTTTGGGCCAAGAGACCCAGTACTTC,CASSQSPGQGFLGQETQYF
TRBJ1-1,.,TRBV5-1,.,TGCGCCAGCAGCTTGCTAGGGGGTGGTATGAACACTGAAGCTTTCTTT,CASSLLGGGMNTEAFF
TRBJ2-5,.,TRBV5-6,TRBD2,TGTGCCAGCAGCTCAAGTCTAGCGGGGTGGTCAGAGACCCAGTACTTC,CASSSSLAGWSETQYF
TRBJ2-5,once,TRBV4-1,TRBD2,TGCGCCAGCAGCCGGTCGGGACTACCTCAAGAGACCCAGTACTTC,CASSRSGLPQETQYF
TRBJ2-5,.,TRBV2,.,TGTGCCTCGAGAGGGTCTTTACAAGAGACCCAGTACTTC,CASRGSLQETQYF
TRBJ2-6,.,TRBV30,.,TGTGCCTGGAGTAAAGGGAGCGCTGGGGCCAACGTCCTGACTTTC,CAWSKGSAGANVLTF
TRBJ2-1,few,TRBV5-4,TRBD2,TGTGCCAGCAGCCCTCAAAGCGGGGGCAGAGAGCAGTTCTTC,CASSPQSGGREQFF
TRBJ1-1,.,TRBV7-8,.,TGTGCCAGCAGCTTAGTGAGCACAGTTTTTTTCTTGGACACTGAAGCTTTCTTT,CASSLVSTVFFLDTEAFF
TRBJ1-3,.,TRBV6-5,TRBD1,TGTGCCAGCAGTGGAGGGACAGGGGTAGGACACACCATATATTTT,CASSGGTGVGHTIYF
TRBJ1-1,few,TRBV30,.,TGTGCCTGGAAGAGGGTGAACACTGAAGCTTTCTTT,CAWKRVNTEAFF
TRBJ2-2,.,TRBV5-1,.,TGCGCCAGCAGCTTGGTGGTAGCGGCGAACACCGGGGAGCTGTTTTTT,CASSLVVAANTGELFF
TRBJ2-5,few,TRBV29-1,.,TGCAGCGTTCCAGGAGGTGAGACCCAGTACTTC,CSVPGGETQYF
TRBJ1-4,.,TRBV2,.,TGTGCCAGCAGTGCCGGCGGAGATGGGGAAAAACTGTTTTTT,CASSAGGDGEKLFF
TRBJ2-7,.,TRBV11-2,.,TGTGCCAGCAGACATCCAGGTGGGCCCTACGAGCAGTACTTC,CASRHPGGPYEQYF
TRBJ2-5,.,TRBV7-3,TRBD2,TGTGCCAGCAGCTTGGGTAGCGGGCTAGAGACCCAGTACTTC,CASSLGSGLETQYF
TRBJ1-4,few,TRBV7-9,TRBD1,TGTGCCAGCAGCTTAGACAGGGGGCAGGAAAAACTGTTTTTT,CASSLDRGQEKLFF
TRBJ2-3,once,TRBV7-9,TRBD2,TGTGCCAGCAGCCCGCGGACTAGCGGGGACCCCGGCACAGATACGCAGTATTTT,CASSPRTSGDPGTDTQYF
TRBJ1-4,.,TRBV18,TRBD1,TGTGCCAGCTCACCGGGACAGGGCGGTGAAAAACTGTTTTTT,CASSPGQGGEKLFF
TRBJ2-5,.,TRBV11-3,.,TGTGCCAGCAGCCCGTCCTCCGGAGGACAGCAAGAGACCCAGTACTTC,CASSPSSGGQQETQYF
TRBJ2-6,few,TRBV5-6,TRBD1,TGTGCCAGCAGCTTGGCGGACAGGCCGAGCTCTGGGGCCAACGTCCTGACTTTC,CASSLADRPSSGANVLTF
TRBJ1-2,.,TRBV19,.,TGTGCCAGTAGTCCCGGAGGGAGCTATGGCTACACCTTC,CASSPGGSYGYTF
TRBJ1-2,.,TRBV9,.,TGTGCCAGCAGCGTAGGTGGGGCGTATGGCTACACCTTC,CASSVGGAYGYTF